This entry lists 29 T cell receptor beta chains sequenced from one sample in a study of blood T cells in healthy people across ages. A sample-barcoded 5' primer and a J-beta primer mix were used in a second PCR of roughly 6 to 11 cycles. TCRdb called the 5' RACE reads again in MiXCR, with one record for every CDR3 protein. Of approximately 900,000 distinct CDR3 sequences in the sample, around 29% were seen once. These same records also appear under a second study, on T cells of mothers and their children.

The material sequenced was blood. These receptors were taken from a woman aged 40 to 49 in good health.

The rearrangement uses TRBV24-1 and TRBJ2-1, with 10 bases matching TRBD1. CDR1 is KGHDR and CDR2 is SFDVKD in the germline V gene. The J segment lost 7 bases and the V segment lost 4 bases, leaving 9 bases of the junction unmatched. CDR3 length: 16 amino acids. The DNA for the CDR3 is TGTGCCACCAGTGAGCCCCCGGGACAGGGGCTGAATGAGCAGTTCTTC. Translated: CATSEPPGQGLNEQFF.

This clonotype was seen more than once but under ten times. The gene calls are TRBV3-1 and TRBJ1-4, with D possibly TRBD1 on 5 matching bases. This CDR3 contains 14 residues. Trimming pared 0 bases from V and 10 bases from J, leaving 12 bases between. In germline, CDR1 is LGHDT, CDR2 YNNKEL (reference sequence). Here the CDR3 reads CASSQDRNGGKLFF. In DNA, the CDR3 is TGTGCCAGCAGCCAAGATAGGAACGGGGGAAAACTGTTTTTT.

This clonotype occurred many times. V is TRBV20-1 and J is TRBJ1-2; a weak D match, TRBD1 (6 bases). V was cut by 7 bases and J by 1 base, with 10 bases left in between. The CDR3 consists of 12 residues. Germline CDR1 reads DFQATT; CDR2 reads SNEGSKA (reference sequence). The CDR3, as DNA: TGCAGTGTCAACAGGGATAACTATGGCTACACCTTC. Its protein product is CSVNRDNYGYTF.

Only a few counts were recorded for this clonotype. The chain couples TRBV29-1 to TRBJ2-7; 7 bases line up with TRBD1. Germline assignment: CDR1 SQVTM and CDR2 ANQGSEA. CDR3 length: 13 residues. J gave up 6 bases and V 3 bases, and 8 bases lay outside the gene matches. CDR3 nucleotide sequence: TGCAGCGTTGATCTAGCAGGGGGTGCCGAGCAGTACTTC. Translation gives CSVDLAGGAEQYF.

This clonotype was seen a handful of times. One end of the junction varies from germline; a read error may be responsible. This chain connects TRBV3-1 to TRBJ2-3, with 10 bases matching TRBD2. The CDR3 is 16 amino acids. Per the germline V gene, CDR1 is LGHDT and CDR2 is YNNKEL (reference sequence). The CDR3 nucleotides are TGCGCCAGCAGCCAGGGTAGCGGGGGGCTTACAGATACGCAGTATTTT. It is translated as CASSQGSGGLTDTQYF.

This clonotype occurred many times. V is TRBV11-2 and J is TRBJ2-7; D is uncertain. CDR1 SGHAT and CDR2 FQNNGV come from the germline V gene. There are 13 residues in the CDR3. V lost 4 bases to trimming and J lost 4 bases, with 11 bases between them. The CDR3 sequence is CASSYGMGYEQYF. Written as DNA, the CDR3 is TGTGCCAGCAGCTATGGAATGGGTTACGAGCAGTACTTC.

V usage is TRBV10-3 and J usage is TRBJ2-7; 9 bases agree with TRBD2. The CDR3 spans 14 residues. Trimming at V came to 4 bases and at J to 6 bases, leaving 7 bases not matched to a gene. Germline V gene data show CDR1 as ENHRY and CDR2 as SYGVKD. CDR3 sequence reads: CAISVGGGASEQYF. Here the CDR3 DNA reads TGTGCCATCAGTGTGGGCGGGGGGGCGTCCGAGCAGTACTTC.

This clonotype was recorded a few times. The chain joins TRBV28 to TRBJ1-6; 8 bases line up with TRBD1. Germline CDR1 reads MDHEN; CDR2 reads SYDVKM. The trim removed 5 bases at V and 7 bases at J, leaving 10 bases unmatched. This CDR3 has 16 residues. The CDR3 region has the DNA TGTGCCAGCAGTAGCCCCGGACAGGGTCTGAATTCACCCCTCCACTTT. The encoded protein is CASSSPGQGLNSPLHF.

This clonotype has a count of ten or more. This chain connects TRBV20-1 to TRBJ2-7; 7 bases line up with TRBD1. CDR1 and CDR2 from the germline V gene are DFQATT and SNEGSKA (reference sequence). This CDR3 is 13 amino acids long. The ends lost 2 bases at V and 3 bases at J; junction bases unmatched: 4. The CDR3 nucleotides read TGCAGTGCTAGAACAGGGGTATACTACGAGCAGTACTTC. As protein: CSARTGVYYEQYF.

This clonotype showed up just a few times. The chain links TRBV10-3 to TRBJ2-5; no clear D gene. CDR3 length equals 14 residues. V was shortened by 6 bases and J by 1 base, with 12 bases between the two germline ends. Germline-derived CDR1 and CDR2 are ENHRY and SYGVKD. This CDR3 is CAIREMGSQETQYF. In DNA, the CDR3 is TGTGCCATCAGGGAGATGGGTAGCCAAGAGACCCAGTACTTC.

This clonotype was seen ten or more times. The chain uses TRBV7-3 and TRBJ2-3; TRBD2 agrees at 14 bases. The CDR3 totals 12 residues. Germline lookup yields CDR1 SGHTA and CDR2 FQGTGA. Germline trimming cut 11 bases from V and 10 bases from J; bases unmatched to any gene: 5. The CDR3 protein is CASGTSGGSQYF. As DNA, the CDR3 is TGTGCCTCCGGGACTAGCGGGGGATCGCAGTATTTT.

The rearrangement uses TRBV15 and TRBJ2-1; D is uncertain. V gave up 3 bases and J gave up 10 bases, with 10 bases separating them. Germline-derived CDR1 and CDR2 are LNHNV and YYDKDF (reference sequence). There are 12 residues in the CDR3. The CDR3 sequence: CATSSRAWEQFF. For the CDR3, the DNA is TGTGCCACCAGCAGTAGAGCCTGGGAGCAGTTCTTC.

V gene TRBV5-1 combines with J gene TRBJ2-5; D possibly uses TRBD1 or TRBD2 (5 bases each). V lost 4 bases and J 4 bases, leaving 17 bases between the germline ends. Germline V lookup: CDR1 SGHRS, CDR2 YFSETQ. This CDR3 is built from 15 residues. CDR3 nucleotide sequence: TGCGCCAGCAGCCCCAGCCGGGGCTCGGGAGAGACCCAGTACTTC. Encoded protein: CASSPSRGSGETQYF. Filled out from reference TRBV5-1 and TRBJ2-5, the complete variable domain reads KAGVTQTPRYLIKTRGQQVTLSCSPISGHRSVSWYQQTPGQGLQFLFEYFSETQRNKGNFPGRFSGRQFSNSRSEMNVSTLELGDSALYLCASSPSRGSGETQYFGPGTRLLVL.

A note on this clonotype: A read error may explain this, as a much larger clone is one base away. The chain has TRBV7-2 and TRBJ2-7; D is perhaps TRBD2 (6 bases). The germline V gene encodes CDR1 SGHTA and CDR2 FQGNSA. Trimming pared 11 bases from V and 2 bases from J, leaving 22 bases between. The CDR3 extends over 15 amino acids. Here the CDR3 DNA reads TGTGCCGGCACCTCGACCGGGGGTTCAGCCTACGAGCAGTACTTC. It yields the protein CAGTSTGGSAYEQYF.

This clonotype was recorded at least ten times. The rearrangement uses TRBV2 and TRBJ2-3, with D perhaps TRBD2 (5 bases). The CDR3 contains 13 residues. The V gene lost 7 bases and the J gene lost 6 bases, with 14 bases spanning the gap. CDR1 and CDR2 (germline): SNHLY, FYNNEI. CDR3 sequence: CASNEGWGDTQYF. The CDR3 nucleotides are TGTGCCAGCAATGAGGGCTGGGGTGATACGCAGTATTTT.

This chain's CDR3 is CVNSVGPQSEETQYF. The DNA for the CDR3 is TGTGTCAACAGCGTAGGACCTCAATCCGAAGAGACCCAGTACTTC. V usage is TRBV9 and J usage is TRBJ2-5; no definite D call. Germline lookup yields CDR1 SGDLS and CDR2 YYNGEE. CDR3 length: 15 amino acids.

This clonotype was seen more than once but under ten times. The chain joins TRBV2 to TRBJ1-5; D unclear. Trimming left V 6 bases short and J 4 bases short, with 16 bases between. Germline CDR1 SNHLY, CDR2 FYNNEI. This CDR3 spans 15 amino acids. CDR3 in DNA: TGTGCCAGCAGACTACATGATAGAGGAAATCAGCCCCAGCATTTT. It is translated as CASRLHDRGNQPQHF.

In this sample, this clonotype turned up a few times. The V call is TRBV7-8, the J call TRBJ2-2; D is perhaps TRBD1 (6 bases). V was shortened by 4 bases and J by 3 bases, with 9 bases between the two germline ends. CDR1 and CDR2 (germline): SGHVS, FQNEAQ. The CDR3 covers 14 residues. CDR3 protein: CASSSTGYTGELFF. CDR3 coding DNA: TGTGCCAGCAGCTCAACAGGGTACACCGGGGAGCTGTTTTTT.

V gene TRBV18 combines with J gene TRBJ1-1; D might be TRBD1 (6 bases). This CDR3 is 19 amino acids long. Trimming cost V 2 bases and J 6 bases, with 28 bases left between them. Germline CDR1 is KGHSH and CDR2 is LQKENI. The CDR3, as DNA: TGTGCCAGCTCACCATCAATCCAAACAGGGAGCCTGTTGGTCGCTGAAGCTTTCTTT. It is translated as CASSPSIQTGSLLVAEAFF.

This clonotype was seen many times. The V and J genes are TRBV5-4 and TRBJ2-5, with no clear D. Germline V gives CDR1 SGHNT, CDR2 YYREEE (reference sequence). This CDR3 has 13 amino acids. With 0 bases removed from V and 4 bases from J, the gap between germline ends came to 7 bases. The CDR3 loop is CASSLVPAETQYF. As DNA, the CDR3 is TGTGCCAGCAGCTTGGTTCCCGCAGAGACCCAGTACTTC.

This clonotype was detected many times. This sequence joins TRBV5-1 and TRBJ1-2, with 8 positions matching TRBD1. V was clipped by 6 bases and J by 2 bases; unmatched bases: 9. The CDR3 has 15 amino acids. CDR1 and CDR2 (germline): SGHRS, YFSETQ. The CDR3 DNA sequence: TGCGCCAGCAACACCAGGACAGGGACCAACTATGGCTACACCTTC. It encodes CASNTRTGTNYGYTF.

Remarks on this clonotype: A read error is possible here, since a much larger clone lies one base away. The rearrangement uses TRBV7-9 and TRBJ2-1; D is unclear. Germline assignment: CDR1 SEHNR and CDR2 FQNEAQ (reference sequence). V was clipped by 1 base and J by 10 bases, with 5 bases between them. The CDR3 is made up of 11 amino acids. This CDR3 reads CASSLGWEQFF. The DNA for the CDR3 is TGTGCCAGCAGCTTAGGATGGGAGCAGTTCTTC.

This clonotype was observed a few times. J is TRBJ1-1 and V is TRBV7-9; the D gene is possibly TRBD1 (6 bases). From germline, CDR1 is SEHNR and CDR2 FQNEAQ (reference sequence). CDR3 size: 15 residues. Trimming stripped 4 bases from V and 2 bases from J, with 14 bases between. CDR3 nucleotides: TGTGCCAGCAGCTCCGAACCGGGGGGCAACACTGAAGCTTTCTTT. Amino acids: CASSSEPGGNTEAFF.

This clonotype was detected a few times. The rearrangement uses TRBV12-3 or TRBV12-4 and TRBJ2-7, with D possibly called TRBD1 or TRBD2 (5 bases each). CDR3 length: 15 amino acids. The V gene lost 6 bases and the J gene lost 1 base, with 16 bases spanning the gap. CDR3 sequence: CASSRGRLASYEQYF. CDR3 nucleotides: TGTGCCAGCAGCCGGGGACGGTTAGCTTCCTACGAGCAGTACTTC.

Only a few counts were recorded for this clonotype. The chain is built from TRBV9 and TRBJ2-1, with 11 bases fitting TRBD2. Germline V lookup: CDR1 SGDLS, CDR2 YYNGEE. The J segment lost 7 bases and the V segment lost 4 bases, leaving 7 bases of the junction unmatched. The CDR3 sequence is 15 residues long. DNA for the CDR3: TGTGCCAGCAGCAATAGCGGGGGGGCGGTTAATGAGCAGTTCTTC. Translation: CASSNSGGAVNEQFF.

Notes on this clonotype: This clone may be a read error of a much larger clone one base away. V gene TRBV28 combines with J gene TRBJ2-5; tentative D call: TRBD2 (5 bases). The CDR3 is 14 amino acids. CDR1 MDHEN and CDR2 SYDVKM come from the germline V gene. CDR3 loop: CASTFWTGKEAQYF. The CDR3 nucleotides are TGTGCCAGCACGTTCTGGACGGGGAAAGAGGCCCAGTACTTC.

There are many counts of this clonotype. The chain uses TRBV12-3 or TRBV12-4 and TRBJ1-1, with TRBD1 matching 7 bases. The junction had 5 bases not matched to a gene; V was cut back by 5 bases and J by 2 bases. The CDR3 loop spans 14 amino acids. The CDR3 reads CASSTGQVNTEAFF. The CDR3 region has the DNA TGTGCCAGCAGTACCGGACAGGTTAACACTGAAGCTTTCTTT.

This clonotype was seen a handful of times. J is TRBJ2-5 and V is TRBV6-6, with D uncertain. The CDR3 extends over 14 amino acids. Germline CDR1 reads MNHNY; CDR2 reads SVGAGI (reference sequence). V was pared by 2 bases and J by 0 bases, with 7 bases between. CDR3 DNA: TGTGCCAGCAGTTACCCGGACCACCAAGAGACCCAGTACTTC. It specifies CASSYPDHQETQYF.

V is TRBV3-1 and J is TRBJ2-7; TRBD2 matches at 12 bases. The CDR3 sequence is 17 residues long. The V gene end was trimmed by 4 bases and the J gene end by 3 bases; junction bases not matched to a gene: 10. In germline, CDR1 is LGHDT, CDR2 YNNKEL (reference sequence). CDR3 DNA: TGTGCCAGCAGCCGCTTCCTGACTAGCGGGGGCCGCTACGAGCAGTACTTC. Amino acid sequence: CASSRFLTSGGRYEQYF.